Listed below are T cell receptor beta chains from one sample, sequenced in a study of CD8 T cells in ankylosing spondylitis. MiXCR was run by TCRdb on the 5' RACE reads, yielding one entry per CDR3 protein. This sample has under 150,000 distinct CDR3 sequences, with 7% to 10% found just once. Specimen: blood, either unsorted or a sorted T cell fraction (not recorded which). These receptor sequences come from a male donor with ankylosing spondylitis or in good health (not recorded which). The CDR3 runs from the conserved cysteine through the conserved F or W. Each record gives: V gene, J gene, D gene, clone size, CDR3 protein, CDR3 DNA. D genes are given only for firm matches. Expanded clones are given a class, and other clones once, few, many or no size at all.

v_gene: TRBV5-1
j_gene: TRBJ2-1
d_gene: TRBD2
abundance: many
CDR3aa: CASSVAGVRDEQFF
CDR3nt: TGCGCCAGCAGCGTGGCGGGGGTAAGGGATGAGCAGTTCTTC

v_gene: TRBV7-2
j_gene: TRBJ2-2
d_gene: TRBD2
abundance: few
CDR3aa: CASSLAPLAGTGELFF
CDR3nt: TGTGCCAGCAGCTTGGCCCCGCTAGCGGGCACCGGGGAGCTGTTTTTT

v_gene: TRBV20-1
j_gene: TRBJ2-5
d_gene: -
abundance: -
CDR3aa: CSARDLGGGTETQYF
CDR3nt: TGCAGTGCTAGAGATCTAGGAGGCGGCACAGAGACCCAGTACTTC

v_gene: TRBV10-3
j_gene: TRBJ2-1
d_gene: TRBD2
abundance: -
CDR3aa: CATTTGLAGVNEQFF
CDR3nt: TGTGCCACCACAACCGGACTAGCGGGAGTCAATGAGCAGTTCTTC

v_gene: TRBV29-1
j_gene: TRBJ2-1
d_gene: TRBD1
abundance: many
CDR3aa: CSAKDRINNEQFF
CDR3nt: TGCAGCGCTAAGGACAGGATAAACAATGAGCAGTTCTTC

v_gene: TRBV7-9
j_gene: TRBJ2-1
d_gene: -
abundance: -
CDR3aa: CASSLVSLYNEQFF
CDR3nt: TGTGCCAGCAGCTTAGTTTCTCTCTACAATGAGCAGTTCTTC

v_gene: TRBV20-1
j_gene: TRBJ1-4
d_gene: TRBD1
abundance: many
CDR3aa: CSVLKPGQEAEKLFF
CDR3nt: TGCAGTGTTCTTAAACCGGGACAGGAGGCTGAAAAACTGTTTTTT

v_gene: TRBV7-3
j_gene: TRBJ1-1
d_gene: -
abundance: many
CDR3aa: CASSLNRVGLTEAFF
CDR3nt: TGTGCCAGCAGCTTAAACCGGGTTGGGCTCACTGAAGCTTTCTTT

v_gene: TRBV20-1
j_gene: TRBJ2-3
d_gene: TRBD2
abundance: few
CDR3aa: CSAISGRSGDTQYF
CDR3nt: TGCAGTGCTATTAGCGGGCGAAGTGGCGATACGCAGTATTTT

v_gene: TRBV19
j_gene: TRBJ2-1
d_gene: TRBD2
abundance: many
CDR3aa: CASSVRTSVLSSYNEQFF
CDR3nt: TGTGCCAGTAGTGTTCGGACTAGCGTGTTAAGCTCCTACAATGAGCAGTTCTTC

v_gene: TRBV6-2/TRBV6-3
j_gene: TRBJ2-2
d_gene: -
abundance: many
CDR3aa: CASSYSSEGRAGELFF
CDR3nt: TGTGCCAGCAGTTACAGTTCGGAGGGCCGGGCCGGGGAGCTGTTTTTT

v_gene: TRBV7-9
j_gene: TRBJ1-5
d_gene: TRBD1
abundance: many
CDR3aa: CASSLDRGGNQPQHF
CDR3nt: TGTGCCAGCAGCCTAGACAGGGGGGGCAATCAGCCCCAGCATTTT

v_gene: TRBV7-2
j_gene: TRBJ2-2
d_gene: -
abundance: few
CDR3aa: CASPKGRSANTGELFF
CDR3nt: TGTGCCAGCCCCAAGGGGCGTTCCGCGAACACCGGGGAGCTGTTTTTT

v_gene: TRBV19
j_gene: TRBJ2-2
d_gene: TRBD2
abundance: few
CDR3aa: CASTAGVRTGELFF
CDR3nt: TGTGCCAGTACGGCGGGAGTAAGGACCGGGGAGCTGTTTTTT

v_gene: TRBV30
j_gene: TRBJ2-1
d_gene: TRBD2
abundance: -
CDR3aa: CAWSAGWEGLNEQFF
CDR3nt: TGTGCCTGGAGCGCCGGGTGGGAGGGCCTCAATGAGCAGTTCTTC

v_gene: TRBV20-1
j_gene: TRBJ2-7
d_gene: -
abundance: -
CDR3aa: CSAPSLPGHGQVEQYF
CDR3nt: TGCAGTGCCCCCTCGCTACCGGGACACGGGCAGGTGGAGCAGTACTTC

v_gene: TRBV20-1
j_gene: TRBJ2-1
d_gene: -
abundance: many
CDR3aa: CSASRAISQYNEQFF
CDR3nt: TGCAGTGCTTCCAGGGCGATCTCCCAATACAATGAGCAGTTCTTC

v_gene: TRBV29-1
j_gene: TRBJ2-7
d_gene: TRBD2
abundance: -
CDR3aa: CSVLGLAGVEQYF
CDR3nt: TGCAGCGTCCTGGGACTAGCGGGAGTCGAGCAGTACTTC

v_gene: TRBV7-2
j_gene: TRBJ2-7
d_gene: TRBD2
abundance: -
CDR3aa: CASSLGALAGRYEQYF
CDR3nt: TGTGCCAGCAGCTTAGGCGCTCTAGCGGGCCGCTACGAGCAGTACTTC

v_gene: TRBV27
j_gene: TRBJ1-2
d_gene: -
abundance: many
CDR3aa: CASSSTTDSYSSGYTF
CDR3nt: TGTGCCAGCAGTTCAACGACGGACAGTTATTCTAGTGGCTACACCTTC

v_gene: TRBV6-5
j_gene: TRBJ2-7
d_gene: TRBD2
abundance: -
CDR3aa: CASSYPGLAGYEQYF
CDR3nt: TGTGCCAGCAGTTACCCAGGACTAGCGGGCTACGAGCAGTACTTC

v_gene: TRBV6-1
j_gene: TRBJ2-7
d_gene: TRBD1
abundance: -
CDR3aa: CASRPPIGTDAYEQYF
CDR3nt: TGTGCCAGCAGGCCTCCTATCGGGACAGACGCCTACGAGCAGTACTTC

v_gene: TRBV20-1
j_gene: TRBJ1-1
d_gene: TRBD1
abundance: -
CDR3aa: CSARGTGLAQAFF
CDR3nt: TGCAGTGCGAGGGGGACAGGTTTGGCTCAAGCTTTCTTT

v_gene: TRBV5-1
j_gene: TRBJ1-1
d_gene: -
abundance: many
CDR3aa: CASSIGQRDTEAFF
CDR3nt: TGCGCCAGCAGTATCGGACAGCGGGACACTGAAGCTTTCTTT

v_gene: TRBV5-1
j_gene: TRBJ2-1
d_gene: TRBD2
abundance: many
CDR3aa: CASSSPAGGRNNEQFF
CDR3nt: TGCGCCAGCAGCTCGCCAGCGGGAGGTAGGAACAATGAGCAGTTCTTC